This record looks at one T cell receptor beta chain sequence and its context. Its matching antigen is unknown. It was with 60 Vbeta and 13 Jbeta primers that the PCR ran. Original processing notes: About 11 million of tens of millions of unique TCR beta chains were shared, per a later count. Some clones are missing from TCRdb's copy, which holds only in-frame ones; the method was immunoSEQ multiplex PCR. The V and J calls and clone size come from that table; D and trimming were worked out from the DNA. In the table there are fewer than 55,000 clones, 55% to 75% of which are singletons. The data belong to a study of cytomegalovirus exposure and HLA in healthy donors. Findings of the study overall: Later analysis suggested links between common viral pathogens and several top significant clusters. With high specificity and sensitivity, the classifier reportedly diagnosed cytomegalovirus status.

The CDR3 is made up of 15 amino acids. Germline loops: CDR1 LNHDA, CDR2 SQIVND (reference sequence). Trimming pared 3 bases from V and 5 bases from J, leaving 14 bases between. The rearrangement links TRBV19 to TRBJ1-5, with D possibly matching TRBD1 (5 bases). The sequenced sample consisted of PBMCs. The clonotype comes from a man between 60 and 70 years old in good health and CMV-seropositive. The chain's CDR3 is CASSMGGWGDQPQHF. The CDR3 region has the DNA TGTGCCAGTAGTATGGGGGGTTGGGGCGATCAGCCCCAGCATTTT.